This passage covers 25 T cell receptor beta chains from one sample sequenced in a study of CD8+CD57+ T cells in acquired aplastic anemia. Patients chosen for sequencing had CD8+CD57+ cells that had expanded, as shown by flow cytometry. The template used for profiling TCR beta VDJ and CDR3 was genomic DNA. In TCRdb, the reads were re-called with MiXCR into one record per CDR3 protein. The sample carries under 350,000 distinct CDR3 sequences, 56% recorded once. Specimen: sorted CD4+, CD8+, or CD8+CD57+ T cells (not recorded which) from PBMCs. All receptors derive from a human donor with aplastic anemia.

The CDR3 DNA reads as TGCAGTGCTAGCGGGAGGGCGGAGGAGCAGTACTTC. Translating gives CSASGRAEEQYF. The rearrangement joins TRBV20-1 to TRBJ2-7; TRBD2 agrees at 8 bases. V shed 3 bases, J shed 7 bases, and the junction held 5 bases outside the gene matches. Germline CDR1 is DFQATT and CDR2 is SNEGSKA (reference sequence). The CDR3 is made up of 12 amino acids.

The chain uses TRBV5-1 and TRBJ1-6; D gene uncertain. The CDR3 is 14 amino acids. Trimming removed 4 bases at V and 3 bases at J, with 8 bases between. CDR1 and CDR2 (germline): SGHRS, YFSETQ. CDR3 nucleotide sequence: TGCGCCAGCAGCCGGAGCAGCTATAATTCACCCCTCCACTTT. The encoded protein is CASSRSSYNSPLHF.

This clonotype was recorded a few times. The J gene is TRBJ1-6, the V gene TRBV12-3 or TRBV12-4, with 7 bases matching TRBD1. This CDR3 is 14 amino acids long. Trimming took 4 bases from V and 7 from J; bases not matched to a gene: 4. CDR3 DNA: TGTGCCAGCAGTTCGACAGGGTACAATTCACCCCTCCACTTT. Encoded protein: CASSSTGYNSPLHF.

The V call is TRBV7-2, the J call TRBJ2-3; 7 bases agree with TRBD1. This CDR3 is 15 amino acids long. After removal of 5 bases from V and 3 bases from J, the junction contained 8 bases not matched to a gene. Germline CDR1 reads SGHTA; CDR2 reads FQGNSA. CDR3 nucleotides: TGTGCCAGCAGCCGCGATAGGGACAGTACAGATACGCAGTATTTT. It yields the protein CASSRDRDSTDTQYF.

This clonotype has at least ten counts. The chain has TRBV20-1 and TRBJ1-5; tentative D call: TRBD1 (6 bases). CDR1 and CDR2 (germline): DFQATT, SNEGSKA (reference sequence). The V gene lost 0 bases and the J gene lost 0 bases, with 15 bases spanning the gap. This CDR3 is 17 amino acids long. This CDR3 reads CSARDEWTGHSNQPQHF. The CDR3 region has the DNA TGCAGTGCTAGAGATGAGTGGACGGGACATAGCAATCAGCCCCAGCATTTT.

The gene calls are TRBV19 and TRBJ1-5; TRBD1 agrees at 9 bases. This CDR3 has 14 amino acids. The germline V gene encodes CDR1 LNHDA and CDR2 SQIVND (reference sequence). Germline trimming cut 8 bases from V and 6 bases from J; bases unmatched to any gene: 8. The CDR3 loop reads CASRDREASQPQHF. The CDR3 DNA is TGTGCCAGTCGGGACAGGGAGGCTAGTCAGCCCCAGCATTTT.

The rearrangement uses TRBV29-1 and TRBJ1-4; D may be TRBD1 (5 bases). CDR1 SQVTM and CDR2 ANQGSEA come from the germline V gene. CDR3 length: 16 amino acids. V gave up 5 bases and J gave up 0 bases, with 16 bases separating them. Here the CDR3 reads CSVTQGLGATNEKLFF. As DNA, the CDR3 is TGCAGCGTTACTCAGGGACTGGGGGCAACTAATGAAAAACTGTTTTTT.

This clonotype was picked up many times. The rearrangement uses TRBV20-1 and TRBJ2-7, with 8 bases aligning to TRBD2. The V gene's germline CDR1 is DFQATT and CDR2 SNEGSKA (reference sequence). Unmatched junction bases numbered 10, after V lost 1 base and J lost 2 bases. The CDR3 has 16 residues. CDR3 nucleotides: TGCAGTGCTAGAGTACTCCTGGCGGGGGGAACCTACGAGCAGTACTTC. Protein sequence: CSARVLLAGGTYEQYF.

The gene calls are TRBV9 and TRBJ1-6; D may be TRBD1 (6 bases). The V end was cut by 4 bases, the J end by 8 bases, with 13 bases between. This CDR3 is built from 14 residues. CDR1 SGDLS and CDR2 YYNGEE come from the germline V gene. The CDR3 reads CASSLGGRDSPLHF. The CDR3 DNA reads as TGTGCCAGCAGCTTAGGGGGGAGAGATTCACCCCTCCACTTT.

This clonotype was seen many times. The gene calls are TRBV19 and TRBJ2-7, with D possibly matching TRBD1 (5 bases). CDR1 is LNHDA, CDR2 SQIVND, per germline (reference sequence). This CDR3 is 13 amino acids long. Trimming took off 4 bases at V and 2 bases at J, with 9 bases between the two ends. The CDR3 DNA sequence: TGTGCCAGTAGTACTGCAGGGACCTACGAGCAGTACTTC. It encodes CASSTAGTYEQYF.

About this clonotype itself: One junction end disagrees with the germline gene, perhaps due to a read error. The CDR3: CASSLTSGGYEQHF. The CDR3 nucleotides read TGTGCCAGCAGCTTAACGTCGGGGGGCTACGAGCAGCACTTC. V is TRBV7-3 and J is TRBJ2-7, with a tentative D call TRBD2 (7 bases). The germline V gene has CDR1 SGHTA and CDR2 FQGTGA. CDR3 length: 14 residues.

The rearrangement uses TRBV10-1 and TRBJ2-7; 13 bases match TRBD2. With V trimmed by 4 bases and J by 5 bases, 5 bases remained unmatched. Germline V gene sequence: CDR1 WNHNN, CDR2 SYGVQD (reference sequence). This CDR3 is 15 amino acids long. The CDR3 nucleotides read TGCGCCAGCAGTGGTGGACTAGCGGGAGTTAACGAGCAGTACTTC. Translated, it gives CASSGGLAGVNEQYF.

The chain combines TRBV11-1 with TRBJ2-5; TRBD2 might be the D (5 bases). V lost 5 bases, J lost 3 bases, and 13 bases lay in between. Germline CDR1 SGHAT, CDR2 FQDESV (reference sequence). CDR3 length equals 14 residues. The CDR3 DNA reads as TGTGCCAGCAGCCCCCCGCTAGCCAAAGAGACCCAGTACTTC. Its protein is CASSPPLAKETQYF.

The rearrangement uses TRBV15 and TRBJ2-3; D possibly uses TRBD1 or TRBD2 (5 bases each). Germline V gene lookup returns CDR1 LNHNV and CDR2 YYDKDF (reference sequence). The V and J ends lost 5 bases and 11 bases respectively, with 20 bases between them. This CDR3 has 14 residues. The CDR3 DNA reads TGTGCCACCAGCTCGAGGGGTTCAGGAATGGGGCAGTATTTT. This codes for CATSSRGSGMGQYF.

This chain connects TRBV20-1 to TRBJ2-2, with D hard to call. The V gene's germline CDR1 is DFQATT and CDR2 SNEGSKA (reference sequence). The germline V and J ends were trimmed by 1 base and 3 bases, with 6 bases remaining between them. This CDR3 is built from 13 residues. This CDR3 is CSARAPYTGELFF. CDR3 coding DNA: TGCAGTGCTAGAGCGCCCTACACCGGGGAGCTGTTTTTT.

This chain uses TRBV15 with TRBJ2-1; 12 nucleotides match TRBD2. Germline assignment: CDR1 LNHNV and CDR2 YYDKDF (reference sequence). CDR3 length: 19 residues. Trimming cost V 0 bases and J 12 bases; bases outside gene matches: 18. The CDR3 here is CATSRDPWEFTSGRRGQFF. For the CDR3, the DNA is TGTGCCACCAGCAGAGATCCTTGGGAATTTACTAGCGGGAGGAGGGGGCAGTTCTTC.

Notes on this clonotype: The junction departs from germline at one end; a sequencing error may be responsible. CDR3 in amino acids: CDSSMGQGYTGELFF. The CDR3 nucleotides are TGTGACAGCAGCATGGGACAGGGTTACACCGGGGAGCTGTTTTTC. V and J are TRBV7-8 and TRBJ2-2; TRBD1 agrees at 9 bases. Germline values: CDR1 SGHVS, CDR2 FQNEAQ. The CDR3 totals 15 residues.

In this sample, this clonotype turned up many times. The V call is TRBV18, the J call TRBJ1-1; no clear D. V shed 5 bases and J shed 0 bases, with 7 bases lying between them. Germline values: CDR1 KGHSH, CDR2 LQKENI. The CDR3 has 13 amino acids. In nucleotides, the CDR3 is TGTGCCAGCTCAACCAACATGAACACTGAAGCTTTCTTT. Its translation: CASSTNMNTEAFF.

A few counts support this clonotype. The chain combines TRBV7-6 with TRBJ2-3, with 12 bases fitting TRBD2. Per germline, CDR1 SGHVS and CDR2 FNYEAQ. This CDR3 has 15 residues. J gave up 3 bases and V 5 bases, and 3 bases lay outside the gene matches. CDR3 residues: CASSLTSGRTDTQYF. The CDR3 coding sequence is TGTGCCAGCAGCCTGACTAGCGGGAGAACAGATACGCAGTATTTT.

This clonotype was picked up a small number of times. The genes are TRBV25-1 and TRBJ2-5; maybe TRBD1 (6 bases). The CDR3 covers 14 residues. Per germline, CDR1 MGHDK and CDR2 SYGVNS. V was cut by 2 bases and J by 2 bases, with 9 bases left in between. The CDR3 loop reads CASSELRGQETQYF. The CDR3 bases are TGTGCCAGCAGTGAACTCAGGGGTCAAGAGACCCAGTACTTC.

This clonotype has at least ten counts. This sequence joins TRBV24-1 and TRBJ2-2; D is ambiguous. Germline CDR1 reads KGHDR; CDR2 reads SFDVKD. The CDR3 is made up of 14 amino acids. V was trimmed by 3 bases and J by 6 bases, leaving 10 bases between them. The CDR3 spells CATSDIDLPGELFF. In DNA form, the CDR3 reads TGTGCCACCAGTGATATTGACCTCCCCGGGGAGCTGTTTTTT.

The sample holds a few counts of this clonotype. The V gene is TRBV9, the J gene TRBJ2-1; 14 bases are shared with TRBD2. The CDR3 loop spans 20 amino acids. Looked up from germline, CDR1 is SGDLS and CDR2 is YYNGEE. V shed 3 bases, J shed 9 bases, and the junction held 20 bases outside the gene matches. As DNA, the CDR3 is TGTGCCAGCAGCGCGCGACTAGCGGGGGGGGCTTCCCCCTTCAATAGTGAGCAGTTCTTC. Its translation is CASSARLAGGASPFNSEQFF. Based on the CDR3 plus reference TRBV9 and TRBJ2-1, the full variable domain is DSGVTQTPKHLITATGQRVTLRCSPRSGDLSVYWYQQSLDQGLQFLIQYYNGEERAKGNILERFSAQQFPDLHSELNLSSLELGDSALYFCASSARLAGGASPFNSEQFFGPGTRLTVL.

V and J are TRBV2 and TRBJ2-7; possibly TRBD2 for D (5 bases). Germline CDR1 is SNHLY and CDR2 is FYNNEI. The CDR3 totals 14 residues. With 10 bases removed from V and 0 bases from J, the gap between germline ends came to 16 bases. In DNA, the CDR3 is TGTGCCAACAGCTTAGGACGGGGCTCCTACGAGCAGTACTTC. Translated, it gives CANSLGRGSYEQYF. Supplemented by reference TRBV2 and TRBJ2-7, the full variable domain reads EPEVTQTPSHQVTQMGQEVILRCVPISNHLYFYWYRQILGQKVEFLVSFYNNEISEKSEIFDDQFSVERPDGSNFTLKIRSTKLEDSAMYFCANSLGRGSYEQYFGPGTRLTVT.

Details on this clonotype: The germline gene is not matched at one end of the junction; a read error may be the cause. The gene calls are TRBV2 and TRBJ1-2; D not resolved. The germline gives CDR1 SNHLY, CDR2 FYNNEI. The CDR3 runs 13 residues. DNA of the CDR3: TGTGCCAGCAGAGAAGAGGGCCGCTATGGCTACACCTTC. It encodes CASREEGRYGYTF.

This clonotype was seen a single time. This chain links TRBV7-8 with TRBJ2-5; maybe TRBD1 (6 bases). V was pared by 5 bases and J by 1 base, with 17 bases between. This CDR3 is built from 16 residues. Germline V CDR1 and CDR2: SGHVS, FQNEAQ. The CDR3 is CASSGGVGAFQETQYF. The DNA of the CDR3 is TGTGCCAGCAGCGGCGGCGTGGGGGCCTTCCAAGAGACCCAGTACTTC.